What follows are 24 T cell receptor beta chains derived from one specimen sequenced in a study of T-cell memory formation after mild COVID-19. TCRdb re-analysed the 5' RACE reads in MiXCR, keeping a single row per CDR3 protein. The data hold about 140,000 distinct CDR3 sequences, with more than 13% observed a single time. The sequenced material came from PBMCs or a T cell subset sorted from them (not recorded which). The receptors shown here come from an adult woman who had mild COVID-19 (a few samples of this study predate the infection). Cell type and time point are not known.

The CDR3 coding sequence is TGTGCCAGCAGTTTTAGGGCCGGCACAGATACGCAGTATTTT. Protein sequence: CASSFRAGTDTQYF. The V and J genes are TRBV12-3 or TRBV12-4 and TRBJ2-3; D gene unclear. CDR3 length: 14 amino acids. Trimming stripped 3 bases from V and 1 base from J, with 8 bases between.

This rearrangement joins TRBV20-1 to TRBJ2-7, with D unresolved. This CDR3 comprises 14 residues. Looked up from germline, CDR1 is DFQATT and CDR2 is SNEGSKA (reference sequence). Deletions cut 0 bases from V and 3 bases from J, with 12 bases between. In nucleotides, the CDR3 is TGCAGTGCTAGAGAGTATCCGGTAGGCTACGAGCAGTACTTC. Translating it yields CSAREYPVGYEQYF.

The sample holds a few counts of this clonotype. The chain employs TRBV4-1 and TRBJ2-3; either TRBD1 or TRBD2 may supply D (6 bases each). Trimming removed 4 bases from V and 2 bases from J, with 13 bases in between. The CDR3 loop spans 15 amino acids. Germline-derived CDR1 and CDR2 are MGHRA and YSYEKL. Written as DNA, the CDR3 is TGCGCCAGCAGCCTGGGGGCGGGGTACACAGATACGCAGTATTTT. Translating gives CASSLGAGYTDTQYF.

This clonotype appeared a few times. The chain combines TRBV2 with TRBJ2-1; either TRBD1 or TRBD2 may fit D (6 bases each). V lost 3 bases and J 8 bases, leaving 14 bases between the germline ends. Germline values: CDR1 SNHLY, CDR2 FYNNEI. The CDR3 is made up of 14 amino acids. Here the CDR3 reads CASSEGPGEDEQFF. CDR3 sequence (DNA): TGTGCCAGCAGTGAGGGGCCAGGGGAGGATGAGCAGTTCTTC.

The chain carries TRBV15 and TRBJ2-7; D assignment may be TRBD1 or TRBD2 (6 bases each). CDR3 length: 15 amino acids. The V and J ends lost 1 base and 3 bases respectively, with 13 bases between them. Germline V gene lookup returns CDR1 LNHNV and CDR2 YYDKDF (reference sequence). CDR3: CATSRGRGASYEQYF. Written as DNA, the CDR3 is TGTGCCACCAGCAGAGGAAGGGGGGCCAGCTACGAGCAGTACTTC.

This clonotype was seen more than once but under ten times. The chain links TRBV19 to TRBJ1-1; 9 nucleotides match TRBD1. This CDR3 has 18 amino acids. The V and J ends lost 5 bases and 3 bases, in that order; junction bases with no gene match: 16. CDR1 and CDR2 from the germline V gene are LNHDA and SQIVND (reference sequence). CDR3 nucleotide sequence: TGTGCCAGTAGTGCACGGGACAGGGTAACCATATCAGACACTGAAGCTTTCTTT. Translating it yields CASSARDRVTISDTEAFF.

This clonotype was detected only a few times. The chain carries TRBV27 and TRBJ2-7; 7 bases align to TRBD2. Germline loops: CDR1 MNHEY, CDR2 SMNVEV (reference sequence). This CDR3 contains 15 residues. The ends lost 2 bases at V and 0 bases at J; junction bases unmatched: 4. The CDR3 spells CASSLRGGSSYEQYF. In DNA, the CDR3 is TGTGCCAGCAGTTTACGGGGCGGGAGCTCCTACGAGCAGTACTTC.

This clonotype has more than one count but fewer than ten. The chain joins TRBV12-3 or TRBV12-4 to TRBJ2-1; unclear D gene. The V end was cut by 3 bases, the J end by 7 bases, with 22 bases between. The CDR3 is 17 amino acids. CDR3 bases: TGTGCCAGCAGTTTCCTCCCTGGACGGAACATCCGGAATGAGCAGTTCTTC. Encoded protein: CASSFLPGRNIRNEQFF.

This chain connects TRBV12-3 or TRBV12-4 to TRBJ1-2, with TRBD1 matching 9 bases. This CDR3 region has 13 residues. The V and J ends lost 4 bases and 6 bases, in that order; junction bases with no gene match: 3. CDR3 protein: CASSSWTGDGYTF. DNA of the CDR3: TGTGCCAGCAGTTCATGGACAGGGGATGGCTACACCTTC.

This clonotype appeared many times. As DNA, the CDR3 is TGTGCCAGCAGAAGGGACAGGGAAAACAATGAGCAGTTCTTC. It yields the protein CASRRDRENNEQFF. The chain combines TRBV7-3 with TRBJ2-1; 9 bases align to TRBD1. This CDR3 comprises 14 residues. Germline V CDR1 and CDR2: SGHTA, FQGTGA. V shed 6 bases and J 5 bases; nucleotides not matched to a gene: 5.

V gene TRBV7-9 combines with J gene TRBJ2-1; possible D gene TRBD2, 6 bases. Between the trimmed V and J ends, which lost 4 bases and 4 bases, there was a span of 14 bases. This CDR3 has 15 amino acids. Germline CDR1 reads SEHNR; CDR2 reads FQNEAQ (reference sequence). This CDR3 reads CASSSTSRFYNEQFF. The DNA of the CDR3 is TGTGCCAGCAGCTCCACTAGCAGATTTTACAATGAGCAGTTCTTC.

At least ten counts were recorded for this clonotype. The CDR3 here is CASSEVGATWDTQYF. In DNA form, the CDR3 reads TGTGCCAGCAGTGAAGTTGGGGCGACCTGGGATACGCAGTATTTT. The chain is built from TRBV6-1 and TRBJ2-3; possibly TRBD1 for D (5 bases). Germline values: CDR1 MNHNS, CDR2 SASEGT. V was trimmed by 1 base and J by 6 bases, leaving 14 bases between them. The CDR3 is made up of 15 amino acids.

J is TRBJ1-3 and V is TRBV13, with TRBD1 matching over 7 bases. The CDR3 has 16 amino acids. Germline loops: CDR1 PRHDT, CDR2 FYEKMQ (reference sequence). After removal of 0 bases from V and 2 bases from J, the junction contained 4 bases not matched to a gene. The CDR3 DNA sequence: TGTGCCAGCAGCTTAGGGAGGACAGGAGCTGGAAACACCATATATTTT. Translating it yields CASSLGRTGAGNTIYF.

This sequence joins TRBV19 and TRBJ2-3; D is unclear. The ends were cut back, 5 bases at V and 0 bases at J, with 9 bases in the middle. The CDR3 contains 14 residues. CDR1 is LNHDA and CDR2 is SQIVND in the germline V gene (reference sequence). CDR3 protein: CASSRGFSTDTQYF. In DNA form, the CDR3 reads TGTGCCAGTAGTCGAGGTTTCAGCACAGATACGCAGTATTTT.

The chain recombines TRBV3-1 with TRBJ2-1, with 7 bases identical to TRBD1. The CDR3 runs 17 residues. V gave up 4 bases and J gave up 8 bases; unmatched junction bases: 17. Germline lookup yields CDR1 LGHDT and CDR2 YNNKEL (reference sequence). The CDR3 here is CASSLEGAGLFDDEQFF. CDR3 sequence (DNA): TGTGCCAGCAGCCTAGAGGGGGCCGGGTTATTCGATGATGAGCAGTTCTTC.

The V gene is TRBV7-3, the J gene TRBJ2-1, with TRBD1 matching 8 bases. Per germline, CDR1 SGHTA and CDR2 FQGTGA. The CDR3 runs 15 residues. The junction had 6 bases not matched to a gene; V was cut back by 5 bases and J by 3 bases. The CDR3 coding sequence is TGTGCCAGCAGCCCCTCAGGACAGGGCTACAATGAGCAGTTCTTC. This encodes CASSPSGQGYNEQFF.

This clonotype was observed a few times. The J gene is TRBJ1-5, the V gene TRBV24-1; D call uncertain. Trimming pared 4 bases from V and 3 bases from J, leaving 12 bases between. The germline V gene has CDR1 KGHDR and CDR2 SFDVKD. This CDR3 is 15 amino acids long. The CDR3 here is CATSEDGSNNQPQHF. The CDR3 bases are TGTGCCACCAGTGAGGACGGGTCGAACAATCAGCCCCAGCATTTT.

This clonotype was detected only a few times. This sequence joins TRBV15 and TRBJ2-7; D is unresolved. The CDR3 has 14 residues. Per germline, CDR1 LNHNV and CDR2 YYDKDF (reference sequence). Trimming stripped 0 bases from V and 3 bases from J, with 9 bases between. CDR3 coding DNA: TGTGCCACCAGCAGAGATCAGATGGGCTACGAGCAGTACTTC. Residues: CATSRDQMGYEQYF.

This clonotype has a handful of counts. The chain is built from TRBV27 and TRBJ2-3; TRBD1 agrees at 8 bases. Germline V gene lookup returns CDR1 MNHEY and CDR2 SMNVEV (reference sequence). V shed 4 bases, J shed 3 bases, and the junction held 9 bases outside the gene matches. The CDR3 is made up of 16 amino acids. CDR3 residues: CASSSPIGQGTDTQYF. In DNA, the CDR3 is TGTGCCAGCAGTTCCCCGATCGGACAGGGTACAGATACGCAGTATTTT.

This clonotype was seen only a few times. The chain joins TRBV12-3 or TRBV12-4 to TRBJ1-1, with D maybe TRBD1 (5 bases). The V end lost 3 bases, the J end lost 7 bases, and 15 bases lay between the germline ends. This CDR3 has 14 amino acids. In nucleotides, the CDR3 is TGTGCCAGCAGTTTCCCCGGGGCGGCGCTTGAAGCTTTCTTT. Encoded protein: CASSFPGAALEAFF.

This clonotype was picked up a small number of times. This sequence joins TRBV30 and TRBJ2-7; TRBD1 is a possible D gene (7 bases). The germline V and J ends were trimmed by 3 bases and 2 bases, with 14 bases remaining between them. CDR1 is GTSNPN and CDR2 is SVGIG in the germline V gene (reference sequence). The CDR3 runs to 14 residues. The CDR3 nucleotides read TGTGCCTGGAGGGCGGGACAGAACCCCTACGAGCAGTACTTC. Translation: CAWRAGQNPYEQYF. Looking up the rest from reference TRBV30 and TRBJ2-7 gives the full variable domain: SQTIHQWPATLVQPVGSPLSLECTVEGTSNPNLYWYRQAAGRGLQLLFYSVGIGQISSEVPQNLSASRPQDRQFILSSKKLLLSDSGFYLCAWRAGQNPYEQYFGPGTRLTVT.

V is TRBV6-6 and J is TRBJ1-2; no definite D call. Germline V gives CDR1 MNHNY, CDR2 SVGAGI (reference sequence). The CDR3 sequence is 11 residues long. V lost 2 bases to trimming and J lost 8 bases, with 6 bases between them. The DNA of the CDR3 is TGTGCCAGCAGTTACCGCACGGGCTACACCTTC. Protein: CASSYRTGYTF.

This clonotype has just a few counts. The chain links TRBV5-1 to TRBJ1-1; TRBD1 is a possible D gene (5 bases). The V and J ends lost 4 bases and 6 bases respectively, with 16 bases between them. The CDR3 length is 14 residues. CDR1 and CDR2 (germline): SGHRS, YFSETQ. The CDR3 DNA follows: TGCGCCAGCAGCCCAGGTGGGGGTAGGGCTGAAGCTTTCTTT. Translation gives CASSPGGGRAEAFF.

This clonotype was counted between two and nine times. The rearrangement joins TRBV10-2 to TRBJ2-1; 12 bases are a match to TRBD2. The V gene's germline CDR1 is WSHSY and CDR2 SAAADI. The V segment lost 6 bases and the J segment 4 bases; nucleotides outside the gene matches: 7. CDR3 length equals 16 residues. The chain's CDR3 is CASSSPSGGDYNEQFF. The CDR3 DNA is TGCGCCAGCAGCTCTCCTAGCGGGGGGGATTACAATGAGCAGTTCTTC.